This record covers a single T cell receptor beta chain. Its antigen is still unknown. The CDR3 length is 16 residues. Germline lookup yields CDR1 SGHDN and CDR2 FVKESK. Between the trimmed V and J ends, which lost 1 base and 0 bases, there was a span of 12 bases. The entry originates in a study of OX40 agonist ivuxolimab in advanced cancers. Overall study context: Ivuxolimab, which is an agonistic anti-OX40 (CD134) antibody, was administered to the patients. Patients receiving dose escalation had hepatocellular carcinoma, melanoma, renal cell or head and neck cancer. The mean age was 60 years, ranging from roughly 23 to 80, with around four fifths of participants male.

General study findings and limits: Fewer expanded clones were found on average in CD4+ than in CD8+ T cells.

Using immunoSEQ multiplex PCR, the repertoire was profiled, and TCRdb retains in-frame clones only, with some absent. This sample has 80,000 or so clones, with approximately 84% found just once. The sequence derives from an adult with an advanced solid tumor such as melanoma, head and neck, liver or kidney cancer. The chain uses TRBV14 and TRBJ1-1; D not resolved. Here the sequenced sample was CD4+ or CD8+ T cells sorted from blood, taken in a trial of the OX40 agonist ivuxolimab. Written as DNA, the CDR3 is TGTGCCAGCAGCCAAGTTTCCGGAGTTATGAACACTGAAGCTTTCTTT. Protein: CASSQVSGVMNTEAFF.